One and the same sample provided the 21 T cell receptor beta chains below, sequenced in a study of beta chain features in type 1 diabetes (dated 2018 in TCRdb). The library was built by means of the immunoSEQ multiplex PCR assay. The entire isolated RNA was reverse transcribed using the High Capacity cDNA Reverse Transcription Kit, and thus expressed TCRB transcripts were sequenced. The immuneACCESS repertoire file appears here via TCRdb, limited to in-frame rearrangements. These files lack a portion of the clones; in checked studies, under half of the deficit traces to unresolved V genes, and the cause of the others is not known. This sample holds approximately 330,000 clones; 11% were observed only once. The top ten clonotypes cover 0.015% of the sample. Specimen: naive CD4+ T cells from blood. Read against the paper, the sample's cell subset or site label means: true naive CD4+ T cells. All receptors come from a woman aged 30 to 39 in good health.

This clone was counted between two and nine times. The genes are TRBV18 and TRBJ1-1, with TRBD1 matching 7 bases. CDR3 length equals 14 residues. V gave up 2 bases and J gave up 11 bases; unmatched junction bases: 11. The germline V gene has CDR1 KGHSH and CDR2 LQKENI. The CDR3 loop is CASSPTDRDSRAFF. Here the CDR3 DNA reads TGTGCCAGCTCACCAACCGACAGGGATAGTCGGGCTTTCTTT.

The rearrangement uses TRBV7-2 and TRBJ2-3; 11 bases map to TRBD2. With 1 base clipped from V and 1 base from J, the junction kept 1 base outside the gene matches. Germline V gives CDR1 SGHTA, CDR2 FQGNSA. The CDR3 extends over 16 amino acids. The CDR3 nucleotides read TGTGCCAGCAGCTTAGTGGGACTAGCGGGCACAGATACGCAGTATTTT. Amino acid sequence: CASSLVGLAGTDTQYF.

This clone was observed a few times. The chain is built from TRBV7-9 and TRBJ2-7, with a possible D match to TRBD1 (6 bases). This CDR3 is 15 amino acids long. Trimming removed 2 bases from V and 0 bases from J, with 11 bases in between. CDR1 is SEHNR and CDR2 is FQNEAQ in the germline V gene (reference sequence). The CDR3 DNA reads as TGTGCCAGCAGCTTATGGACAGAGAACTCCTACGAGCAGTACTTC. Amino acids: CASSLWTENSYEQYF.

The V call is TRBV5-6, the J call TRBJ2-1, with 13 positions matching TRBD2. CDR1 is SGHDT and CDR2 is YYEEEE in the germline V gene. J was trimmed by 6 bases and V by 4 bases; bases with no gene match: 4. The CDR3 sequence is 15 residues long. The CDR3 loop is CASSGGTSGINEQFF. For the CDR3, the DNA is TGTGCCAGCAGCGGCGGGACTAGCGGGATCAATGAGCAGTTCTTC.

This clone was counted between two and nine times. The V and J genes are TRBV30 and TRBJ2-2; unclear D gene. V lost 0 bases and J 0 bases, leaving 5 bases between the germline ends. The length of the CDR3 is 14 residues. Germline V gene lookup returns CDR1 GTSNPN and CDR2 SVGIG (reference sequence). Written as DNA, the CDR3 is TGTGCCTGGAGTGTTCCGGCGAACACCGGGGAGCTGTTTTTT. Its translation is CAWSVPANTGELFF. The variable domain in full, completed from reference TRBV30 and TRBJ2-2, reads SQTIHQWPATLVQPVGSPLSLECTVEGTSNPNLYWYRQAAGRGLQLLFYSVGIGQISSEVPQNLSASRPQDRQFILSSKKLLLSDSGFYLCAWSVPANTGELFFGEGSRLTVL.

This chain joins TRBV7-9 and TRBJ1-1; no firm D call. The CDR3 loop spans 12 amino acids. The V gene's germline CDR1 is SEHNR and CDR2 FQNEAQ (reference sequence). V lost 4 bases and J lost 2, with 5 bases in between. The CDR3 sequence: CASSSYNTEAFF. CDR3 coding DNA: TGTGCCAGCAGCTCGTATAACACTGAAGCTTTCTTT.

V is TRBV7-2 and J is TRBJ2-1; 7 positions match TRBD1. Germline loops: CDR1 SGHTA, CDR2 FQGNSA. With V trimmed by 4 bases and J by 4 bases, 10 bases remained unmatched. The CDR3 is 16 residues long. This CDR3 is CASSSTAGTVYNEQFF. In DNA, the CDR3 is TGTGCCAGCAGCTCGACAGCCGGGACAGTTTACAATGAGCAGTTCTTC.

The chain is built from TRBV6-6 and TRBJ2-1, with 14 positions matching TRBD2. Germline CDR1 MNHNY, CDR2 SVGAGI (reference sequence). CDR3 size: 15 residues. V lost 10 bases to trimming and J lost 8 bases; unmatched junction nucleotides: 10. The CDR3 nucleotides read TGTGCCACCCTTCCGGGACTAGCGGGAGTCTATGAGCAGTTCTTC. It translates to CATLPGLAGVYEQFF.

This clone came up a few times. This chain uses TRBV2 with TRBJ2-2; TRBD2 agrees at 7 bases. Looked up from germline, CDR1 is SNHLY and CDR2 is FYNNEI. The ends lost 6 bases at V and 2 bases at J; junction bases unmatched: 9. There are 16 residues in the CDR3. CDR3 sequence: CASRPSGGANTGELFF. The CDR3 DNA follows: TGTGCCAGCAGACCCTCGGGAGGAGCTAACACCGGGGAGCTGTTTTTT.

The chain links TRBV4-3 to TRBJ1-2, with no clear D. Germline V gene data show CDR1 as LGHNA and CDR2 as YSLEER. The CDR3 is 14 amino acids. V lost 4 bases to trimming and J lost 2 bases, with 11 bases between them. CDR3 region: CASSPGLGNYGYTF. CDR3 nucleotides: TGCGCCAGCAGCCCGGGATTAGGGAACTATGGCTACACCTTC.

The rearrangement uses TRBV9 and TRBJ1-2, with a weak D call TRBD1 (6 bases). This CDR3 is 14 amino acids long. Germline V gene lookup returns CDR1 SGDLS and CDR2 YYNGEE. V was clipped by 3 bases and J by 1 base, with 10 bases between them. This CDR3 is CASSADSRNYGYTF. The DNA for the CDR3 is TGTGCCAGCAGCGCGGACAGCCGTAACTATGGCTACACCTTC.

The rearrangement joins TRBV28 to TRBJ2-2; D is uncertain. The V end lost 6 bases, the J end lost 5 bases, and 7 bases lay between the germline ends. The CDR3 contains 12 residues. In germline, CDR1 is MDHEN, CDR2 SYDVKM. The CDR3 DNA follows: TGTGCCAGCAGCAGGATTACCGGGGAGCTGTTTTTT. This codes for CASSRITGELFF.

This sequence joins TRBV5-1 and TRBJ2-7; D may be TRBD1 (6 bases). Germline V CDR1 and CDR2: SGHRS, YFSETQ. The ends were cut back, 2 bases at V and 2 bases at J, with 11 bases in the middle. The CDR3 has 14 amino acids. The CDR3 region is CASSFTQGPYEQYF. CDR3 DNA: TGCGCCAGCAGCTTTACCCAGGGGCCCTACGAGCAGTACTTC.

A note on this clone: An end of the junction differs from the germline gene, which may be a read error. J is TRBJ2-5 and V is TRBV5-8, with TRBD2 as a possible D gene (5 bases). Per the germline V gene, CDR1 is SGHTS and CDR2 is YDEGEE. The CDR3 consists of 12 residues. This CDR3 reads CASSLRAGVTDF. CDR3 in DNA: TGTGCCAGCAGCTTGCGGGCCGGGGTGACGGACTTC. Using reference TRBV5-8 and TRBJ2-5 for the parts outside the CDR3, the full variable domain is EAGVTQSPTHLIKTRGQQATLRCSPISGHTSVYWYQQALGLGLQFLLWYDEGEERNRGNFPPRFSGRQFPNYSSELNVNALELEDSALYLCASSLRAGVTDFGPGTRLLVL.

This clone was picked up a small number of times. This sequence joins TRBV5-4 and TRBJ2-6, with D uncertain. CDR1 SGHNT and CDR2 YYREEE come from the germline V gene (reference sequence). Between the trimmed V and J ends, which lost 0 bases and 0 bases, there was a span of 4 bases. The CDR3 extends over 15 amino acids. CDR3 DNA sequence: TGTGCCAGCAGCTTGGACTTCTCTGGGGCCAACGTCCTGACTTTC. This translates into CASSLDFSGANVLTF.

As regards this clone: Other DNA sequences in the sample encode the same CDR3. The chain couples TRBV19 to TRBJ2-3; no reliable D call. The CDR3 contains 14 residues. Germline V gene lookup returns CDR1 LNHDA and CDR2 SQIVND (reference sequence). V lost 3 bases, J lost 0 bases, and 7 bases lay in between. DNA for the CDR3: TGTGCCAGTAGTATCTCAGGAAGCACAGATACGCAGTATTTT. This codes for CASSISGSTDTQYF.

The chain employs TRBV6-5 and TRBJ2-7; TRBD2 might be the D (5 bases). Germline V gives CDR1 MNHEY, CDR2 SVGAGI. The CDR3 contains 15 residues. Trimming took off 2 bases at V and 5 bases at J, with 16 bases between the two ends. The CDR3 protein is CASSYQRSGINEQYF. CDR3 nucleotide sequence: TGTGCCAGCAGTTACCAGAGGTCGGGGATCAACGAGCAGTACTTC.

The V gene is TRBV10-3, the J gene TRBJ2-7; D unclear. The CDR3 loop spans 12 amino acids. Trimming took off 6 bases at V and 3 bases at J, with 9 bases between the two ends. The V gene's germline CDR1 is ENHRY and CDR2 SYGVKD. For the CDR3, the DNA is TGTGCCATCAGCCCTGCCAGCTACGAGCAGTACTTC. Residues: CAISPASYEQYF.

This clone was observed a few times. The CDR3 region has the DNA TGTGCCAGCAGCCCAAGGACAAGAGGTTCCTACGAGCAGTACTTC. It codes for CASSPRTRGSYEQYF. This chain joins TRBV25-1 and TRBJ2-7, with D maybe TRBD1 (5 bases). Germline values: CDR1 MGHDK, CDR2 SYGVNS. Trimming stripped 6 bases from V and 1 base from J, with 16 bases between. The CDR3 loop spans 15 amino acids.

The chain is built from TRBV7-9 and TRBJ2-3; D is possibly TRBD2 (5 bases). The germline CDR1 and CDR2 sequences are SEHNR and FQNEAQ (reference sequence). The CDR3 contains 15 residues. Trimming cost V 5 bases and J 2 bases, with 14 bases left between them. The CDR3 loop is CASSLLGVNTDTQYF. DNA for the CDR3: TGTGCCAGCAGCCTGCTGGGAGTGAACACAGATACGCAGTATTTT.

This sequence joins TRBV29-1 and TRBJ2-7; TRBD1 matches at 11 bases. CDR1 and CDR2 (germline): SQVTM, ANQGSEA. Unmatched junction bases numbered 5, after V lost 6 bases and J lost 1 base. This CDR3 is built from 14 residues. CDR3 protein: CSVDRGRGSYEQYF. CDR3 DNA: TGCAGCGTGGACAGGGGGCGCGGTTCCTACGAGCAGTACTTC.